A selection of T cell receptor beta chains follows, all from one sample in a study of CD8 T cells in Susac syndrome. Each CDR3 protein is one row after TCRdb ran MiXCR on the immunoSEQ multiplex PCR reads. The profile covers about 140,000 distinct CDR3 sequences, with more than 85% appearing a single time and more than 0.14% taken by the ten largest. The sample consisted of CD4+ T cells from PBMCs. Every receptor here comes from a human donor with Susac syndrome. Both conserved end residues are part of each CDR3. Fields, in order: V gene, CDR3 protein.

v_call: TRBV7-2; cdr3_aa: CASRPGQGLGNTEAFF
v_call: TRBV20-1; cdr3_aa: CSADKGSSYNEQFF
v_call: TRBV2; cdr3_aa: CASSENSGAYNEQFF
v_call: TRBV30; cdr3_aa: CAWDQEGYGYTF
v_call: TRBV20-1; cdr3_aa: CSARMGNTGELFF
v_call: TRBV30; cdr3_aa: CAWSTQGRAAFF
v_call: TRBV3-1; cdr3_aa: CASSQDADLLTF
v_call: TRBV29-1; cdr3_aa: CSAEDGRSYTF
v_call: TRBV7-2; cdr3_aa: CASSFLQGGQPQHF
v_call: TRBV7-3; cdr3_aa: CASSLQGWGTEAFF
v_call: TRBV2; cdr3_aa: CASSVGGPRTDTQYF
v_call: TRBV30; cdr3_aa: CAWSEGYNYGYTF
v_call: TRBV6-5; cdr3_aa: CASSYHERGRWDF
v_call: TRBV4-3; cdr3_aa: CASSQKDSTEAFF
v_call: TRBV20-1; cdr3_aa: CSARAGSDSNQPQHF
v_call: TRBV3-1; cdr3_aa: CASSQGYFYGYTF
v_call: TRBV6-1; cdr3_aa: CASTGAPGTQYF
v_call: TRBV29-1; cdr3_aa: CSVLLGVNQPQHF
v_call: TRBV10-3; cdr3_aa: CAISHYSTDTQYF
v_call: TRBV20-1; cdr3_aa: CSARDMGLAESYNEQFF
v_call: TRBV27; cdr3_aa: CASSLSGNPPGELFF
v_call: TRBV15; cdr3_aa: CATSRDWQKGEKLFF
v_call: TRBV5-1; cdr3_aa: CASSPGPGNTQPQHF
v_call: TRBV7-2; cdr3_aa: CASSLDSRTGELFF
v_call: TRBV12-3/TRBV12-4; cdr3_aa: CASSLSGIYNEQFF
v_call: TRBV4-1; cdr3_aa: CASSQEGSGTDTQYF
v_call: TRBV5-1; cdr3_aa: CASSLALAGSYNEQFF
v_call: TRBV20-1; cdr3_aa: CSARNPMGLAGITDTQYF
v_call: TRBV5-6; cdr3_aa: CASSRMTEQVSQPQHF
v_call: TRBV18; cdr3_aa: CASSLTDRGYEQYF
v_call: TRBV7-2; cdr3_aa: CASSFLDRNYGYTF
v_call: TRBV14; cdr3_aa: CASSQDPRGTDTQYF
v_call: TRBV5-1; cdr3_aa: CASRGETEAFF
v_call: TRBV20-1; cdr3_aa: CSAPGAPPSGANVLTF
v_call: TRBV9; cdr3_aa: CASSVVTGELFF
v_call: TRBV30; cdr3_aa: CAWSGTSVETQYF
v_call: TRBV29-1; cdr3_aa: CSASGLAGVPVSYEQYF
v_call: TRBV15; cdr3_aa: CATSRDLGLAGYNEQFF
v_call: TRBV4-1; cdr3_aa: CASSQDWASGPYNEQFF
v_call: TRBV20-1; cdr3_aa: CSARDAGAGTGELFF
v_call: TRBV4-3; cdr3_aa: CASSQGTSGTYEQYF
v_call: TRBV4-1; cdr3_aa: CASSQGRAISSGNTIYF
v_call: TRBV2; cdr3_aa: CASSRTSAQETQYF
v_call: TRBV7-2; cdr3_aa: CASSPHLDRNYGYTF
v_call: TRBV20-1; cdr3_aa: CSAKWTSGYEQYF
v_call: TRBV4-1; cdr3_aa: CASSQEAGTSIETQYF
v_call: TRBV29-1; cdr3_aa: CSVADGTDTQYF
v_call: TRBV29-1; cdr3_aa: CSVAPVAGSRTDTQYF
v_call: TRBV6-6; cdr3_aa: CASRRGFQETQYF
v_call: TRBV5-1; cdr3_aa: CASSLEVLAYEQYF
v_call: TRBV12-3/TRBV12-4; cdr3_aa: CASSFDTRTEAFF
v_call: TRBV9; cdr3_aa: CASSTHGTGNYEQYF
v_call: TRBV20-1; cdr3_aa: CSAEGNQGTVSSPLHF
v_call: TRBV10-3; cdr3_aa: CAISQGQVILDNSPLHF
v_call: TRBV30; cdr3_aa: CAWSERERTQYF
v_call: TRBV19; cdr3_aa: CASSIGGIRGSNQPQHF
v_call: TRBV14; cdr3_aa: CASSPRSTGELFF
v_call: TRBV3-1; cdr3_aa: CASSPEERGYNEQFF
v_call: TRBV15; cdr3_aa: CATSRLSGGDEQYF